Shown below are 21 T cell receptor beta chains from a single sample sequenced in a study of CD4+ T cells in melanoma. TCRdb keeps only in-frame clones here, not all; method: immunoSEQ multiplex PCR. The sample includes around 110,000 clones, approximately 90% of them seen just once. Material: peripheral blood. Receptors originate from a human donor with melanoma.

The rearrangement joins TRBV15 to TRBJ1-2; perhaps TRBD1 as D (5 bases). V was clipped by 0 bases and J by 13 bases, with 15 bases between them. Germline assignment: CDR1 LNHNV and CDR2 YYDKDF (reference sequence). This CDR3 region has 13 residues. CDR3 sequence (DNA): TGTGCCACCAGCAGAGATATGGTCGCGGGGCTCACCTTC. This sequence encodes CATSRDMVAGLTF.

J is TRBJ1-2 and V is TRBV30, with D possibly TRBD1 on 6 matching bases. Trimming removed 5 bases at V and 1 base at J, with 14 bases between. The CDR3 totals 14 residues. The germline V gene has CDR1 GTSNPN and CDR2 SVGIG (reference sequence). The CDR3 spells CAWGRTDSNYGYTF. CDR3 in DNA: TGTGCCTGGGGGCGGACGGACAGTAACTATGGCTACACCTTC.

This chain's CDR3 is CATSRDNFGATNEKLFF. The CDR3 bases are TGTGCCACCAGCAGAGATAATTTTGGTGCAACTAATGAAAAACTGTTTTTT. V gene TRBV15 combines with J gene TRBJ1-4; unclear D gene. The V gene lost 0 bases and the J gene lost 0 bases, with 11 bases spanning the gap. Per germline, CDR1 LNHNV and CDR2 YYDKDF (reference sequence). CDR3 size: 17 residues.

The J gene is TRBJ2-7, the V gene TRBV28, with D uncertain. Trimming pared 5 bases from V and 5 bases from J, leaving 13 bases between. Per germline, CDR1 MDHEN and CDR2 SYDVKM. The CDR3 covers 13 residues. The CDR3 here is CASSDSGSDEQYF. CDR3 DNA: TGTGCCAGCAGTGACTCCGGGTCAGACGAGCAGTACTTC.

Many counts were recorded for this clone. Here the CDR3 DNA reads TGTGCCAGCAGTTCAAGGCCCCGGACCGCTGGGGCTTTCTTT. This gives the protein CASSSRPRTAGAFF. The J gene is TRBJ1-1, the V gene TRBV27; no definite D call. Germline V CDR1 and CDR2: MNHEY, SMNVEV (reference sequence). CDR3 length: 14 amino acids. V dropped 4 bases and J dropped 11 bases, with 20 bases sitting between them.

This clone has just a few counts. This sequence joins TRBV9 and TRBJ2-2; 8 positions agree with TRBD1. Germline V gene lookup returns CDR1 SGDLS and CDR2 YYNGEE. The J segment lost 8 bases and the V segment lost 4 bases, leaving 7 bases of the junction unmatched. This CDR3 spans 14 amino acids. The CDR3 sequence is CASSPRQGMGELFF. The CDR3 DNA is TGTGCCAGCAGCCCCCGACAGGGGATGGGGGAGCTGTTTTTT.

The gene calls are TRBV19 and TRBJ2-7, with 7 bases lining up with TRBD2. After removal of 3 bases from V and 1 base from J, the junction contained 6 bases not matched to a gene. The germline gives CDR1 LNHDA, CDR2 SQIVND (reference sequence). The CDR3 totals 15 residues. The chain's CDR3 is CASSMARERSYEQYF. CDR3 sequence (DNA): TGTGCCAGTAGTATGGCGCGGGAGCGTTCCTACGAGCAGTACTTC.

This chain links TRBV30 with TRBJ1-6; no firm D call. The germline CDR1 and CDR2 sequences are GTSNPN and SVGIG (reference sequence). CDR3 size: 13 residues. V was clipped by 2 bases and J by 3 bases, with 5 bases between them. The CDR3 DNA follows: TGTGCCTGGAGTAGCGGCTATAATTCACCCCTCCACTTT. This codes for CAWSSGYNSPLHF.

J is TRBJ1-5 and V is TRBV7-2; TRBD1 matches 8 bases. Germline V gene data show CDR1 as SGHTA and CDR2 as FQGNSA. The CDR3 runs 17 residues. V was clipped by 1 base and J by 3 bases; unmatched bases: 8. The DNA of the CDR3 is TGTGCCAGCAGCTTAGTCGCAGGGGGCCCGTACAATCAGCCCCAGCATTTT. As protein: CASSLVAGGPYNQPQHF.

The chain joins TRBV4-1 to TRBJ2-5; D uncertain. With 0 bases removed from V and 9 bases from J, the gap between germline ends came to 8 bases. Germline V gene lookup returns CDR1 MGHRA and CDR2 YSYEKL. CDR3 length: 12 residues. CDR3: CASSQEGKAQYF. The CDR3 DNA reads TGCGCCAGCAGCCAAGAAGGAAAGGCCCAGTACTTC.

The chain recombines TRBV4-3 with TRBJ2-1; no clear D gene. From germline, CDR1 is LGHNA and CDR2 YSLEER. The length of the CDR3 is 16 residues. Trimming cost V 4 bases and J 0 bases, with 13 bases left between them. The CDR3 nucleotides are TGCGCCAGCAGCCCCTCAGGAGCCAGCTCCTACAATGAGCAGTTCTTC. Its protein product is CASSPSGASSYNEQFF.

The chain joins TRBV5-1 to TRBJ1-1; 11 bases are shared with TRBD1. V shed 4 bases, J shed 4 bases, and the junction held 6 bases outside the gene matches. The CDR3 runs 15 residues. Germline V lookup: CDR1 SGHRS, CDR2 YFSETQ. This chain's CDR3 is CASSRGQGGSTEAFF. The CDR3 DNA follows: TGCGCCAGCAGCCGGGGACAGGGGGGTAGCACTGAAGCTTTCTTT.

This rearrangement joins TRBV5-1 to TRBJ1-1, with D perhaps TRBD1 (5 bases). CDR1 SGHRS and CDR2 YFSETQ come from the germline V gene. The ends were cut back, 6 bases at V and 3 bases at J, with 15 bases in the middle. The CDR3 contains 14 residues. CDR3 region: CASNRRQGDTEAFF. CDR3 nucleotide sequence: TGCGCCAGCAACAGAAGGCAGGGAGACACTGAAGCTTTCTTT.

The chain has TRBV4-1 and TRBJ2-7; D perhaps matches TRBD1 (6 bases). Germline V CDR1 and CDR2: MGHRA, YSYEKL. Between the trimmed V and J ends, which lost 5 bases and 1 base, there was a span of 9 bases. The CDR3 covers 13 residues. CDR3 nucleotides: TGCGCCAGCAGCTCCAGGGGTTCCTACGAGCAGTACTTC. Its translation: CASSSRGSYEQYF.

This chain joins TRBV4-1 and TRBJ2-7; TRBD1 matches 10 bases. Germline CDR1 and CDR2: MGHRA and YSYEKL. After removal of 4 bases from V and 3 bases from J, the junction contained 3 bases not matched to a gene. The CDR3 runs to 14 residues. CDR3 sequence reads: CASSRGQGDYEQYF. Here the CDR3 DNA reads TGCGCCAGCAGCCGAGGACAGGGGGACTACGAGCAGTACTTC.

Points on this clone: An end of the junction differs from the germline gene, which may be a read error. The chain couples TRBV7-8 to TRBJ2-6; 9 bases match TRBD1. The V gene's germline CDR1 is SGHVS and CDR2 FQNEAQ. The CDR3 totals 15 residues. The CDR3 coding sequence is TGTGCCAGCAGAACAGGGGGCTCCGGGGCCAAAGTCCTGACTTTC. Protein: CASRTGGSGAKVLTF.

The chain recombines TRBV30 with TRBJ2-3; D perhaps matches TRBD2 (6 bases). CDR3 length equals 14 residues. Germline V gene data show CDR1 as GTSNPN and CDR2 as SVGIG (reference sequence). V dropped 0 bases and J dropped 6 bases, with 13 bases sitting between them. CDR3 loop: CAWSVGLASDTQYF. The CDR3 DNA follows: TGTGCCTGGAGTGTAGGGCTAGCGTCCGATACGCAGTATTTT. Complete variable domain (other parts from reference TRBV30 and TRBJ2-3): SQTIHQWPATLVQPVGSPLSLECTVEGTSNPNLYWYRQAAGRGLQLLFYSVGIGQISSEVPQNLSASRPQDRQFILSSKKLLLSDSGFYLCAWSVGLASDTQYFGPGTRLTVL.

The CDR3 reads CASSLVGQGTRGGYTF. CDR3 bases: TGTGCCAGCAGCCTAGTGGGACAGGGGACCCGGGGTGGCTACACCTTC. The genes are TRBV28 and TRBJ1-2; 10 nucleotides agree with TRBD1. Germline CDR1 and CDR2: MDHEN and SYDVKM. The CDR3 has 16 amino acids. V was pared by 6 bases and J by 7 bases, with 14 bases of the junction left unmatched.

The chain carries TRBV15 and TRBJ2-1; no clear D gene. V was cut by 0 bases and J by 5 bases, with 11 bases left in between. Germline V gene data show CDR1 as LNHNV and CDR2 as YYDKDF (reference sequence). The CDR3 contains 15 residues. CDR3 loop: CATSRDSHRDNEQFF. The DNA for the CDR3 is TGTGCCACCAGCAGAGATAGTCACAGAGACAATGAGCAGTTCTTC.

The chain carries TRBV4-1 and TRBJ2-2; 9 bases fit TRBD1. Per the germline V gene, CDR1 is MGHRA and CDR2 is YSYEKL. V was clipped by 3 bases and J by 4 bases; unmatched bases: 3. The CDR3 is made up of 15 amino acids. CDR3 sequence (DNA): TGCGCCAGCAGCCAGGGACAGGGTATCACCGGGGAGCTGTTTTTT. Encoded protein: CASSQGQGITGELFF.

The chain carries TRBV19 and TRBJ1-4; 7 bases map to TRBD1. Germline V lookup: CDR1 LNHDA, CDR2 SQIVND (reference sequence). The V and J ends lost 6 bases and 11 bases, in that order; junction bases with no gene match: 12. This CDR3 is built from 14 residues. This chain's CDR3 is CASRAGTAQGKLFF. The CDR3, as DNA: TGTGCCAGTAGAGCTGGGACAGCCCAGGGGAAACTGTTTTTT. Filled out from reference TRBV19 and TRBJ1-4, the complete variable domain reads DGGITQSPKYLFRKEGQNVTLSCEQNLNHDAMYWYRQDPGQGLRLIYYSQIVNDFQKGDIAEGYSVSREKKESFPLTVTSAQKNPTAFYLCASRAGTAQGKLFFGSGTQLSVL.